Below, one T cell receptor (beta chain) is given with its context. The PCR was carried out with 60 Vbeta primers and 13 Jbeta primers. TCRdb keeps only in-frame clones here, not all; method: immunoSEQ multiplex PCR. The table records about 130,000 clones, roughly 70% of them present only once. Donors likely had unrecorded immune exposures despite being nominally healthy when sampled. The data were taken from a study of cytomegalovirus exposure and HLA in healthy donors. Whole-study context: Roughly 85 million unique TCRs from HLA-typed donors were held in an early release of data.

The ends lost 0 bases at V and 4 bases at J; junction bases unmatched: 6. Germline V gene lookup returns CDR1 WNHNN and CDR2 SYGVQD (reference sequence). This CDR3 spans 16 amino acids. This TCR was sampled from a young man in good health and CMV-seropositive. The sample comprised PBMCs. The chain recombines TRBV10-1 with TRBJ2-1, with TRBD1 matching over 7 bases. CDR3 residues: CASSESEGTAYNEQFF. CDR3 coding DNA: TGCGCCAGCAGTGAGTCCGAGGGGACAGCTTACAATGAGCAGTTCTTC.